Listed here are 10 T cell receptor beta chains from one sample, sequenced in a study of cytomegalovirus exposure and HLA in healthy donors. 13 Jbeta primers and 60 Vbeta primers were used for the PCR. Assay: immunoSEQ multiplex PCR; the TCRdb copy retains only in-frame clones and omits some. The sample table sets out roughly 100,000 clones. Specimen: PBMCs. Source of these receptors: a man in his forties in good health and CMV-seronegative.

The chain has TRBV19 and TRBJ2-7, with D unclear. V was cut by 4 bases and J by 0 bases, with 10 bases left in between. The length of the CDR3 is 14 residues. Germline V gives CDR1 LNHDA, CDR2 SQIVND (reference sequence). CDR3 nucleotides: TGTGCCAGTAGTAAACAGTCAAGCTCCTACGAGCAGTACTTC. Encoded protein: CASSKQSSSYEQYF.

V gene TRBV5-6 combines with J gene TRBJ1-2; no clear D. The CDR3 covers 16 residues. Per the germline V gene, CDR1 is SGHDT and CDR2 is YYEEEE. With 2 bases removed from V and 3 bases from J, the gap between germline ends came to 17 bases. CDR3 coding DNA: TGTGCCAGCAGCTTTTCGAGGGATCTCCAATACTATGGCTACACCTTC. It is translated as CASSFSRDLQYYGYTF.

This CDR3 reads CASSQDLRSEQYF. The DNA for the CDR3 is TGCGCCAGCAGCCAAGATCTACGGTCCGAGCAGTACTTC. V gene TRBV4-3 combines with J gene TRBJ2-7; the D is unclear. The CDR3 contains 13 residues. Germline assignment: CDR1 LGHNA and CDR2 YSLEER. V was trimmed by 0 bases and J by 6 bases, leaving 9 bases between them.

This chain joins TRBV7-9 and TRBJ1-2, with TRBD1 identical over 7 bases. CDR3 length: 16 residues. V dropped 0 bases and J dropped 0; count of bases not matched to a gene: 4. The germline V gene has CDR1 SEHNR and CDR2 FQNEAQ (reference sequence). CDR3 in DNA: TGTGCCAGCAGCTTAGCTTTGGGACAGTCTAACTATGGCTACACCTTC. Protein: CASSLALGQSNYGYTF.

The chain has TRBV6-1 and TRBJ1-1; 7 positions agree with TRBD1. Trimming cost V 6 bases and J 6 bases; bases outside gene matches: 7. The V gene's germline CDR1 is MNHNS and CDR2 SASEGT. The CDR3 covers 13 residues. The CDR3 loop is CASRSTGRAEAFF. The CDR3 nucleotides read TGTGCCAGCAGGTCGACAGGGCGGGCTGAAGCTTTCTTT.

The chain uses TRBV30 and TRBJ2-7; perhaps TRBD1 as D (6 bases). The CDR3 is 14 residues long. V lost 4 bases and J lost 3, with 16 bases in between. Germline loops: CDR1 GTSNPN, CDR2 SVGIG (reference sequence). CDR3 in DNA: TGTGCCTGGACCGTGGGGGCCGGAATCTACGAGCAGTACTTC. Its protein is CAWTVGAGIYEQYF.

The chain is built from TRBV28 and TRBJ2-2; unclear D gene. Looked up from germline, CDR1 is MDHEN and CDR2 is SYDVKM. The CDR3 contains 12 residues. Between the trimmed V and J ends, which lost 3 bases and 9 bases, there was a span of 8 bases. CDR3 bases: TGTGCCAGCAGTTTTTCATGGCGGGAGCTGTTTTTT. It specifies CASSFSWRELFF.

The chain joins TRBV18 to TRBJ2-3, with D possibly matching TRBD2 (6 bases). Germline V gives CDR1 KGHSH, CDR2 LQKENI. The germline V and J ends were trimmed by 8 bases and 4 bases, with 19 bases remaining between them. The CDR3 has 15 residues. The CDR3 region has the DNA TGTGCCAGCCCTAGGGGACTTTCCCCCGCAGATACGCAGTATTTT. Encoded protein: CASPRGLSPADTQYF.

The chain is built from TRBV11-2 and TRBJ2-7; TRBD1 aligns across 7 bases. V dropped 3 bases and J dropped 4; count of bases not matched to a gene: 9. CDR1 is SGHAT and CDR2 is FQNNGV in the germline V gene. The CDR3 has 15 residues. CDR3 nucleotide sequence: TGTGCCAGCAGCTTCCCAAAGACAGGGTTTTACGAGCAGTACTTC. Translating it yields CASSFPKTGFYEQYF.

The V call is TRBV7-9, the J call TRBJ1-1; no definite D call. Germline CDR1 and CDR2: SEHNR and FQNEAQ (reference sequence). The CDR3 sequence is 17 residues long. Between the trimmed V and J ends, which lost 5 bases and 1 base, there was a span of 20 bases. The CDR3 is CASSAPRREGPNTEAFF. Here the CDR3 DNA reads TGTGCCAGCAGCGCGCCGAGGAGGGAGGGTCCGAACACTGAAGCTTTCTTT.